These T cell receptor beta chains were read from a single sample in a study of T cell repertoires in ileal Crohn's disease. Clones were read by immunoSEQ multiplex PCR, and TCRdb kept only the in-frame ones, dropping some. The sample has some 15,000 clones; about 93% are singletons. The sample consisted of ileal tissue. Source of these receptors: an adult with Crohn's disease. Both conserved end residues are part of each CDR3. D genes are given only for firm matches. Size is stated for part of the rows, as once, few or many counts, or as a class when the clone is expanded.

clone_size: .; v_call: TRBV7-2; d_call: .; j_call: TRBJ2-5; cdr3_aa: CASSKTGTSQETQYF; cdr3_nt: TGTGCCAGCAGCAAAACCGGGACAAGTCAAGAGACCCAGTACTTC
clone_size: .; v_call: TRBV11-2; d_call: .; j_call: TRBJ2-3; cdr3_aa: CASKGYRVSQDTQYF; cdr3_nt: TGTGCCAGCAAGGGATACAGGGTCAGTCAAGATACGCAGTATTTT
clone_size: .; v_call: TRBV7-3; d_call: .; j_call: TRBJ2-2; cdr3_aa: CASSLTSTGELFF; cdr3_nt: TGTGCCAGCAGCTTAACGTCCACTGGGGAGCTGTTTTTT
clone_size: .; v_call: TRBV7-8; d_call: .; j_call: TRBJ1-1; cdr3_aa: CASSLRTLNTEAFF; cdr3_nt: TGTGCCAGCAGCTTGAGGACTCTGAACACTGAAGCTTTCTTT
clone_size: .; v_call: TRBV30; d_call: .; j_call: TRBJ1-1; cdr3_aa: CAWSVDPGSEAFF; cdr3_nt: TGTGCCTGGAGTGTGGACCCGGGGAGTGAAGCTTTCTTT
clone_size: .; v_call: TRBV19; d_call: TRBD1; j_call: TRBJ1-1; cdr3_aa: CASSIGTGLEAFF; cdr3_nt: TGTGCCAGTAGTATTGGGACAGGGCTTGAAGCTTTCTTT
clone_size: .; v_call: TRBV27; d_call: .; j_call: TRBJ2-2; cdr3_aa: CASSLISPVNTGELFF; cdr3_nt: TGTGCCAGCAGTTTAATCTCCCCGGTGAACACCGGGGAGCTGTTTTTT
clone_size: .; v_call: TRBV7-9; d_call: .; j_call: TRBJ1-1; cdr3_aa: CASSKATGRTNTEAFF; cdr3_nt: TGTGCCAGCAGCAAGGCGACCGGGAGGACGAACACTGAAGCTTTCTTT
clone_size: once; v_call: TRBV11-2; d_call: .; j_call: TRBJ2-2; cdr3_aa: CASSLVFTAGSRPGELFF; cdr3_nt: TGTGCCAGCAGCTTAGTCTTCACAGCCGGGAGCCGGCCCGGGGAGCTGTTTTTT
clone_size: once; v_call: TRBV7-2; d_call: .; j_call: TRBJ1-2; cdr3_aa: CASSSRPDSHVGGYTF; cdr3_nt: TGTGCCAGCAGCTCACGACCGGACTCCCACGTGGGTGGCTACACCTTC
clone_size: few; v_call: TRBV7-9; d_call: .; j_call: TRBJ2-7; cdr3_aa: CASSLGAEQYF; cdr3_nt: TGTGCCAGCAGCTTGGGGGCCGAGCAGTACTTC
clone_size: .; v_call: TRBV5-1; d_call: TRBD2; j_call: TRBJ2-3; cdr3_aa: CASSLGGGGPGDTQYF; cdr3_nt: TGCGCCAGCAGCTTGGGCGGCGGGGGGCCGGGAGATACGCAGTATTTT
clone_size: .; v_call: TRBV30; d_call: .; j_call: TRBJ1-4; cdr3_aa: CAWSPPETGREKLFF; cdr3_nt: TGTGCCTGGAGTCCACCCGAAACAGGTCGGGAAAAACTGTTTTTT
clone_size: .; v_call: TRBV7-3; d_call: TRBD2; j_call: TRBJ2-3; cdr3_aa: CASSEWTSGGTDTQYF; cdr3_nt: TGTGCCAGCAGCGAATGGACTAGCGGGGGGACAGATACGCAGTATTTT
clone_size: .; v_call: TRBV5-4; d_call: .; j_call: TRBJ2-5; cdr3_aa: CASSRGGVYQETQYF; cdr3_nt: TGTGCCAGCAGCAGGGGGGGGGTCTACCAAGAGACCCAGTACTTC
clone_size: .; v_call: TRBV30; d_call: TRBD2; j_call: TRBJ2-1; cdr3_aa: CAWSGGAVDGNEQFF; cdr3_nt: TGTGCCTGGAGCGGGGGGGCCGTCGATGGTAATGAGCAGTTCTTC
clone_size: .; v_call: TRBV2; d_call: TRBD1; j_call: TRBJ2-7; cdr3_aa: CASRRTGQGLYEQYF; cdr3_nt: TGTGCCAGCAGAAGAACCGGACAGGGCCTCTACGAGCAGTACTTC
clone_size: .; v_call: TRBV28; d_call: .; j_call: TRBJ2-1; cdr3_aa: CASSAPRDNEQFF; cdr3_nt: TGTGCCAGCAGTGCCCCCCGGGACAATGAGCAGTTCTTC
clone_size: .; v_call: TRBV4-1; d_call: .; j_call: TRBJ1-2; cdr3_aa: CASSQDWQGHGYTF; cdr3_nt: TGCGCCAGCAGCCAAGATTGGCAGGGCCATGGCTACACCTTC
clone_size: .; v_call: TRBV18; d_call: .; j_call: TRBJ2-5; cdr3_aa: CASSPPRTTQETQYF; cdr3_nt: TGTGCCAGCTCACCTCCTCGGACAACCCAAGAGACCCAGTACTTC
clone_size: .; v_call: TRBV9; d_call: .; j_call: TRBJ1-4; cdr3_aa: CASSVGATNEKLFF; cdr3_nt: TGTGCCAGCAGCGTAGGCGCAACTAATGAAAAACTGTTTTTT
clone_size: few; v_call: TRBV5-4; d_call: .; j_call: TRBJ2-5; cdr3_aa: CASSYAGGAETQYF; cdr3_nt: TGTGCCAGCAGCTACGCTGGCGGGGCGGAGACCCAGTACTTC
clone_size: .; v_call: TRBV9; d_call: .; j_call: TRBJ2-1; cdr3_aa: CASSRGDSGGSYNEQFF; cdr3_nt: TGTGCCAGCAGCCGGGGGGACAGCGGGGGCTCCTACAATGAGCAGTTCTTC
clone_size: .; v_call: TRBV4-3; d_call: .; j_call: TRBJ2-7; cdr3_aa: CASSPWQAYEQYF; cdr3_nt: TGCGCCAGCAGCCCCTGGCAGGCCTACGAGCAGTACTTC
clone_size: .; v_call: TRBV27; d_call: TRBD1; j_call: TRBJ2-7; cdr3_aa: CASSYGQGFEQYF; cdr3_nt: TGTGCCAGCAGTTACGGACAGGGGTTCGAGCAGTACTTC
clone_size: .; v_call: TRBV30; d_call: TRBD1; j_call: TRBJ2-7; cdr3_aa: CAWSQWGQGNYEQYF; cdr3_nt: TGTGCCTGGAGTCAGTGGGGACAGGGGAACTACGAGCAGTACTTC
clone_size: .; v_call: TRBV19; d_call: .; j_call: TRBJ1-5; cdr3_aa: CASSILRQPQHF; cdr3_nt: TGTGCCAGTAGTATCCTACGGCAGCCCCAGCATTTT
clone_size: .; v_call: TRBV9; d_call: TRBD2; j_call: TRBJ2-5; cdr3_aa: CASSVALTSGGEGETQYF; cdr3_nt: TGTGCCAGCAGCGTAGCTTTGACTAGCGGGGGGGAAGGCGAGACCCAGTACTTC
clone_size: .; v_call: TRBV4-2; d_call: TRBD1; j_call: TRBJ2-3; cdr3_aa: CASSQGDRGLDTQYF; cdr3_nt: TGTGCCAGCAGCCAAGGGGACAGGGGACTAGATACGCAGTATTTT
clone_size: .; v_call: TRBV19; d_call: .; j_call: TRBJ1-2; cdr3_aa: CASSTRNYGYTF; cdr3_nt: TGTGCCAGTAGTACGAGGAACTATGGCTACACCTTC
clone_size: .; v_call: TRBV2; d_call: TRBD1; j_call: TRBJ1-5; cdr3_aa: CASRGQGGQPQHF; cdr3_nt: TGTGCCAGCAGGGGACAGGGAGGACAGCCCCAGCATTTT
clone_size: .; v_call: TRBV7-9; d_call: .; j_call: TRBJ2-3; cdr3_aa: CASSAGFPDTQYF; cdr3_nt: TGTGCCAGCAGCGCAGGGTTCCCAGATACGCAGTATTTT
clone_size: once; v_call: TRBV28; d_call: TRBD1; j_call: TRBJ1-5; cdr3_aa: CAGGQGSNQPQHF; cdr3_nt: TGTGCCGGGGGACAGGGAAGCAATCAGCCCCAGCATTTT
clone_size: .; v_call: TRBV5-6; d_call: .; j_call: TRBJ1-1; cdr3_aa: CASSPQGLPMNTEAFF; cdr3_nt: TGTGCCAGCAGTCCACAGGGATTGCCCATGAACACTGAAGCTTTCTTT
clone_size: .; v_call: TRBV5-1; d_call: .; j_call: TRBJ2-7; cdr3_aa: CASSLGQDYEQYF; cdr3_nt: TGCGCCAGCAGCTTGGGACAGGACTACGAGCAGTACTTC
clone_size: .; v_call: TRBV4-1; d_call: .; j_call: TRBJ2-5; cdr3_aa: CASSQGPQTEGGYF; cdr3_nt: TGCGCCAGCAGCCAAGGGCCGCAAACCGAGGGAGGGTACTTC
clone_size: .; v_call: TRBV19; d_call: .; j_call: TRBJ1-6; cdr3_aa: CASKAGRYNSPLHF; cdr3_nt: TGTGCCAGTAAGGCAGGGCGATATAATTCACCCCTCCACTTT
clone_size: once; v_call: TRBV4-1; d_call: .; j_call: TRBJ1-1; cdr3_aa: CASSPLGRGGTEAFF; cdr3_nt: TGCGCCAGCAGCCCACTGGGGAGAGGGGGCACTGAAGCTTTCTTT
clone_size: .; v_call: TRBV15; d_call: TRBD1; j_call: TRBJ2-1; cdr3_aa: CATSVTGFVNNEQFF; cdr3_nt: TGTGCCACCAGCGTGACAGGGTTCGTAAACAATGAGCAGTTCTTC
clone_size: .; v_call: TRBV7-3; d_call: .; j_call: TRBJ2-7; cdr3_aa: CASSSLPGANEQYF; cdr3_nt: TGTGCCAGCAGCTCCCTTCCAGGGGCTAACGAGCAGTACTTC
clone_size: .; v_call: TRBV2; d_call: .; j_call: TRBJ2-7; cdr3_aa: CASSEEQIYEQYF; cdr3_nt: TGTGCCAGCAGTGAAGAACAGATTTACGAGCAGTACTTC
clone_size: .; v_call: TRBV7-3; d_call: .; j_call: TRBJ2-7; cdr3_aa: CASSLMPGDRYEQYF; cdr3_nt: TGTGCCAGCAGCTTAATGCCAGGGGATAGGTACGAGCAGTACTTC